These 10 T cell receptor beta chains were sequenced from one sample in a study of beta chain features in type 1 diabetes. What was sequenced were expressed TCRB transcripts, since all of the isolated RNA had been reverse transcribed. The table came from immunoSEQ multiplex PCR; TCRdb's copy has only in-frame clones and leaves some out. The table lists 15,000 or so clones, less than 50% of them singletons. What was sequenced was stem cell memory CD4+ T cells from blood. Receptors originate from a woman between 35 and 50 years old in good health.

This clone was recorded a few times. The chain has TRBV6-6 and TRBJ2-5, with 10 bases aligning to TRBD2. Germline trimming cut 4 bases from V and 2 bases from J; bases unmatched to any gene: 4. The CDR3 contains 15 residues. In germline, CDR1 is MNHNY, CDR2 SVGAGI (reference sequence). CDR3 nucleotide sequence: TGTGCCAGCAGTTTTAGCGGGGGGTATCAAGAGACCCAGTACTTC. Protein sequence: CASSFSGGYQETQYF.

This clone was counted a few times. The V call is TRBV4-3, the J call TRBJ1-2; the match to TRBD1 covers 8 bases. The CDR3 sequence is 17 residues long. The ends lost 4 bases at V and 8 bases at J; junction bases unmatched: 18. Germline CDR1 reads LGHNA; CDR2 reads YSLEER. For the CDR3, the DNA is TGCGCCAGCAGCCTGTCCACCGGGACAGGTGCCGGCCGGGGCTACACCTTC. Translated: CASSLSTGTGAGRGYTF.

V and J are TRBV11-3 and TRBJ1-1; a possible D gene is TRBD1 (5 bases). Trimming stripped 4 bases from V and 1 base from J, with 7 bases between. This CDR3 spans 13 amino acids. Germline V gives CDR1 SGHNT, CDR2 YENEEA. The CDR3 sequence: CASSYQGNTEAFF. The DNA for the CDR3 is TGTGCCAGCAGCTATCAGGGGAACACTGAAGCTTTCTTT.

As DNA, the CDR3 is TGTGCCAGCAGCCCGGATAACGGGGTAGAACTGTTTTTT. Protein product: CASSPDNGVELFF. V gene TRBV11-2 combines with J gene TRBJ1-4, with D hard to call. With 5 bases removed from V and 12 bases from J, the gap between germline ends came to 16 bases. Germline lookup yields CDR1 SGHAT and CDR2 FQNNGV. This CDR3 has 13 residues.

The chain has TRBV13 and TRBJ2-5, with 8 bases that match TRBD2. The germline V gene has CDR1 PRHDT and CDR2 FYEKMQ (reference sequence). After removal of 5 bases from V and 3 bases from J, the junction contained 11 bases not matched to a gene. The CDR3 extends over 16 amino acids. The CDR3 nucleotides are TGTGCCAGCAGCGCAGAATTAGCGGGGAGCGAAGAGACCCAGTACTTC. Protein sequence: CASSAELAGSEETQYF. The full variable domain, its missing parts supplied by reference TRBV13 and TRBJ2-5, is AAGVIQSPRHLIKEKRETATLKCYPIPRHDTVYWYQQGPGQDPQFLISFYEKMQSDKGSIPDRFSAQQFSDYHSELNMSSLELGDSALYFCASSAELAGSEETQYFGPGTRLLVL.

The chain is built from TRBV6-6 and TRBJ1-1; 8 bases are a match to TRBD1. Per the germline V gene, CDR1 is MNHNY and CDR2 is SVGAGI (reference sequence). The CDR3 loop spans 16 amino acids. V dropped 0 bases and J dropped 2; count of bases not matched to a gene: 5. The CDR3 nucleotides are TGTGCCAGCAGTTACTCGACTCAGGGGGCAAACACTGAAGCTTTCTTT. Protein: CASSYSTQGANTEAFF.

This sequence joins TRBV4-1 and TRBJ2-1, with 13 bases identical to TRBD2. V lost 5 bases to trimming and J lost 7 bases; unmatched junction nucleotides: 14. The CDR3 length is 18 residues. Per germline, CDR1 MGHRA and CDR2 YSYEKL. The CDR3 DNA is TGCGCCAGCAGCAACAGACTAGCGGGGGGTTGGGCCGGGAATGAGCAGTTCTTC. Translated, it gives CASSNRLAGGWAGNEQFF.

The chain employs TRBV11-2 and TRBJ2-2; D unresolved. The CDR3 consists of 13 residues. V lost 3 bases to trimming and J lost 9 bases, with 11 bases between them. The V gene's germline CDR1 is SGHAT and CDR2 FQNNGV. For the CDR3, the DNA is TGTGCCAGCAGCTTCGGTTGGAGAAGGGAGCTGTTTTTT. Protein product: CASSFGWRRELFF.

J is TRBJ2-1 and V is TRBV5-4, with D hard to call. CDR1 and CDR2 (germline): SGHNT, YYREEE (reference sequence). V was clipped by 4 bases and J by 3 bases, with 2 bases between them. CDR3 length: 11 residues. Written as DNA, the CDR3 is TGTGCCAGCAGCCTCTACAATGAGCAGTTCTTC. Encoded protein: CASSLYNEQFF.

Only a few counts were recorded for this clone. At one end the junction does not follow the germline gene, possibly because of a read error. Distinct nucleotide sequences in the sample also encode this CDR3. The chain carries TRBV2 and TRBJ1-1, with D perhaps TRBD1 (5 bases). The CDR3 loop spans 14 amino acids. Germline V CDR1 and CDR2: SNHLY, FYNNEI. The DNA of the CDR3 is TGTGCCAGCTCCCACGGACACGAGAACACTGAAGCCTTCTTT. Its translation: CASSHGHENTEAFF.